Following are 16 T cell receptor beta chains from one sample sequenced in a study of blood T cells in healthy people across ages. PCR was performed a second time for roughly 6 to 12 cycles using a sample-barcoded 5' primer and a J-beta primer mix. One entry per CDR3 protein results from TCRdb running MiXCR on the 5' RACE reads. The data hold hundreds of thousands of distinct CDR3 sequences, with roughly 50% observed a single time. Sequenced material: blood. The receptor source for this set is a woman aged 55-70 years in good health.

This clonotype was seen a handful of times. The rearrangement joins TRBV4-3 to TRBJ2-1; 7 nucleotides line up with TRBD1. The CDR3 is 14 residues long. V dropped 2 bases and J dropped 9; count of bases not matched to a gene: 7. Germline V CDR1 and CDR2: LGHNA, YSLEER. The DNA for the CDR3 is TGCGCCAGCAGCCAACCAAGACAGGGTGGTGAGCAGTTCTTC. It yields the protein CASSQPRQGGEQFF.

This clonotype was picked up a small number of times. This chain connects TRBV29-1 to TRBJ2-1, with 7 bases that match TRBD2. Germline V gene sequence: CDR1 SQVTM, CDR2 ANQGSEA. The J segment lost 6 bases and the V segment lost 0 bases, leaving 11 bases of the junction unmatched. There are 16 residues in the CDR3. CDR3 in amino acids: CSVEDPGAGRVNEQFF. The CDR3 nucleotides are TGCAGCGTTGAAGATCCCGGGGCAGGGAGGGTCAATGAGCAGTTCTTC.

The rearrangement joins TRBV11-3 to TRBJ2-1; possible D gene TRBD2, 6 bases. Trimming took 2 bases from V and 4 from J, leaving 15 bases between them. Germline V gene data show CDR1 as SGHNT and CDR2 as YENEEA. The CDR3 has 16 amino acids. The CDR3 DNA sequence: TGTGCCAGCAGCTTAAAGAAGGCGGGATCTTACAATGAGCAGTTCTTC. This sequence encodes CASSLKKAGSYNEQFF. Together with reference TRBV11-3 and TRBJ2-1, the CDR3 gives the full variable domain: EAGVVQSPRYKIIEKKQPVAFWCNPISGHNTLYWYLQNLGQGPELLIRYENEEAVDDSQLPKDRFSAERLKGVDSTLKIQPAELGDSAVYLCASSLKKAGSYNEQFFGPGTRLTVL.

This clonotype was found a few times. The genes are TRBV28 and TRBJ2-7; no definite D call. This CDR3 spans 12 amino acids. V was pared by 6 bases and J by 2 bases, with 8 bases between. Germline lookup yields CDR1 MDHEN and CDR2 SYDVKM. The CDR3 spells CASRTPTYEQYF. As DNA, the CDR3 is TGTGCCAGCAGGACGCCCACCTACGAGCAGTACTTC.

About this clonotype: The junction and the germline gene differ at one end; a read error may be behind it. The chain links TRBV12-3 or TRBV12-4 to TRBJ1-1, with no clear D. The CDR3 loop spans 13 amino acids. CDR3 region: CASAPGVNTEAFF. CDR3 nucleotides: TGCGCCAGCGCCCCCGGGGTGAACACTGAAGCTTTCTTT.

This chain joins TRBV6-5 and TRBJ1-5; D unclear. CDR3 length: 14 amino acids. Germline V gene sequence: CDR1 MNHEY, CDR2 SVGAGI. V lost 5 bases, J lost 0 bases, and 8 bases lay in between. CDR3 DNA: TGTGCCAGCAGTGAATTATATAGCAATCAGCCCCAGCATTTT. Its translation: CASSELYSNQPQHF.

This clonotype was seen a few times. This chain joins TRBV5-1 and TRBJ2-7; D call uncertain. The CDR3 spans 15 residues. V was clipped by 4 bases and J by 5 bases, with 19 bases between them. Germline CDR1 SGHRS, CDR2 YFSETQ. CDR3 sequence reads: CASSVSNYPRDEQYF. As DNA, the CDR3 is TGCGCCAGCAGCGTGTCTAACTACCCTAGGGACGAGCAGTACTTC.

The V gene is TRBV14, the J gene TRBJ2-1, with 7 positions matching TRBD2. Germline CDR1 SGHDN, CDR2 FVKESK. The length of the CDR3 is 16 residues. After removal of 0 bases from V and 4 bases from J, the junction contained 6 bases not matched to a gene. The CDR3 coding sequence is TGTGCCAGCAGCCAAGATCGCGGACTAGTGTACAATGAGCAGTTCTTC. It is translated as CASSQDRGLVYNEQFF.

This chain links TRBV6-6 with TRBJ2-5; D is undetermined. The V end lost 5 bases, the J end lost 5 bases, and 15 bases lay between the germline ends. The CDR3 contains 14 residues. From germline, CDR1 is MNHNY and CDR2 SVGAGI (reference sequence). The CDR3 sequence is CASSPTAAGETQYF. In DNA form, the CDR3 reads TGTGCCAGCAGTCCTACAGCCGCTGGGGAGACCCAGTACTTC.

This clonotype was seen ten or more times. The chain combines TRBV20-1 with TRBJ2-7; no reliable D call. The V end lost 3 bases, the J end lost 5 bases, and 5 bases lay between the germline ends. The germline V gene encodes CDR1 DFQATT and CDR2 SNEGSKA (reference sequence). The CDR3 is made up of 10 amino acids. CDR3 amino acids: CSASPHEQYF. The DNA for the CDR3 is TGCAGTGCTAGTCCCCACGAGCAGTACTTC.

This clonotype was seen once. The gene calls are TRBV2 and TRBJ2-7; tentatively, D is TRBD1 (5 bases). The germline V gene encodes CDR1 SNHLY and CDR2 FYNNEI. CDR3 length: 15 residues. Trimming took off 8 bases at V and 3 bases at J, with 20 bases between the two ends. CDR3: CASAPGRPKYYEQYF. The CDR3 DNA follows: TGTGCCAGCGCCCCAGGGCGACCGAAATACTACGAGCAGTACTTC.

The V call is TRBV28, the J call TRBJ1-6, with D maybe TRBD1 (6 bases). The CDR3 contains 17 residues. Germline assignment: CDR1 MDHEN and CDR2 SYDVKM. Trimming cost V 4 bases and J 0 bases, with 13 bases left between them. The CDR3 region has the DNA TGTGCCAGCAGTTCCCCTGGGGGCAGCTCCTATAATTCACCCCTCCACTTT. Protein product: CASSSPGGSSYNSPLHF.

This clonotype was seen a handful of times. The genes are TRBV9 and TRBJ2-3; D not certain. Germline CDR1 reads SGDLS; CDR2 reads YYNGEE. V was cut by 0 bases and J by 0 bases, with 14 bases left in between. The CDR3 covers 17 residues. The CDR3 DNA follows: TGTGCCAGCAGCGTAGTCTGGAAAGCTCCTAGCACAGATACGCAGTATTTT. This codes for CASSVVWKAPSTDTQYF.

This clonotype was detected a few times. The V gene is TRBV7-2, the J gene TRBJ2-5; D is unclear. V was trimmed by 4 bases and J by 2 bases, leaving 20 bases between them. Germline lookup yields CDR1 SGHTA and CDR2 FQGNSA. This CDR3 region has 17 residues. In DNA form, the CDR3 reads TGTGCCAGCAGCTGGTTACCTGGTGTGTCGGCGCAAGAGACCCAGTACTTC. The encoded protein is CASSWLPGVSAQETQYF.

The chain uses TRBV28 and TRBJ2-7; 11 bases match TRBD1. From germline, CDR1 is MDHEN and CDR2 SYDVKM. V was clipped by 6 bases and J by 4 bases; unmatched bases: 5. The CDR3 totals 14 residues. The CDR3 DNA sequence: TGTGCCAGCAGGCCGGGACAGGGGGTATACGAGCAGTACTTC. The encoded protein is CASRPGQGVYEQYF.

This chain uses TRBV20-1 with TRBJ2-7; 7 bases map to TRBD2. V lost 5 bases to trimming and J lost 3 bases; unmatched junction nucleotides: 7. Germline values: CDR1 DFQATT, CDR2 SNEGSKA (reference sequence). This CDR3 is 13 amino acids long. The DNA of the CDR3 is TGCAGTGCTTCCGGGGCTAGCGGCTACGAGCAGTACTTC. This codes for CSASGASGYEQYF.